Shown below are 23 T cell receptor beta chains from a single sample sequenced in a study of vaccination effects on CD4 cells after COVID-19. CD4+ T cells specific for antigen were expanded with viral peptide pools by the ViraFEST assay before sequencing. Researchers isolated CD4+ T cells once roughly ten days of culture had elapsed. PCR-confirmed SARS-CoV-2 infection occurred in the person between March and December 2020. Generated by immunoSEQ multiplex PCR, the TCRdb table keeps only in-frame clones and is missing some. The sample contains roughly 24,000 clones, 65% to 85% of which appear only once. Their antigens remain unidentified. Here the sequenced sample was CD4+ T cells from PBMCs cultured with SARS-CoV-2 spike peptides, taken before COVID-19 vaccination. The receptors were gathered from a human donor who had a prior SARS-CoV-2 infection.

CDR3: CASSSNTGELFF. CDR3 nucleotide sequence: TGTGCCAGCAGTTCCAACACCGGGGAGCTGTTTTTT. The gene calls are TRBV6-5 and TRBJ2-2; D is uncertain. Germline lookup yields CDR1 MNHEY and CDR2 SVGAGI. This CDR3 region has 12 residues. Trimming took 4 bases from V and 2 from J, leaving 2 bases between them.

This clone occurred once. The chain recombines TRBV5-8 with TRBJ1-3; D may be TRBD1 (5 bases). CDR3 length equals 15 residues. Trimming cost V 4 bases and J 2 bases, with 13 bases left between them. Germline-derived CDR1 and CDR2 are SGHTS and YDEGEE. The CDR3 DNA sequence: TGTGCCAGCAGCCGGAGCCCGGGGGCTGGAAACACCATATATTTT. Protein product: CASSRSPGAGNTIYF.

The genes are TRBV7-9 and TRBJ1-2; no firm D call. V was clipped by 0 bases and J by 2 bases, with 7 bases between them. Germline-derived CDR1 and CDR2 are SEHNR and FQNEAQ (reference sequence). The CDR3 is made up of 14 amino acids. The CDR3 nucleotides read TGTGCCAGCAGCTTAGCGAGCAGGAACTATGGCTACACCTTC. Translated, it gives CASSLASRNYGYTF.

The chain carries TRBV9 and TRBJ2-5; 10 positions agree with TRBD2. The CDR3 spans 15 residues. The V segment lost 3 bases and the J segment 0 bases; nucleotides outside the gene matches: 2. Germline V lookup: CDR1 SGDLS, CDR2 YYNGEE. This CDR3 is CASSGTSGNQETQYF. The CDR3 DNA sequence: TGTGCCAGCAGCGGGACTAGCGGAAACCAAGAGACCCAGTACTTC.

The chain recombines TRBV11-1 with TRBJ2-2; D is ambiguous. Germline V gene data show CDR1 as SGHAT and CDR2 as FQDESV (reference sequence). The CDR3 runs to 13 residues. Deletions cut 3 bases from V and 8 bases from J, with 10 bases between. The CDR3 region has the DNA TGTGCCAGCAGCTTGACGAAGGAGGGGGAGCTGTTTTTT. Its protein product is CASSLTKEGELFF.

The chain has TRBV6-6 and TRBJ1-1; perhaps TRBD1 as D (5 bases). CDR3 length: 15 residues. V was cut by 0 bases and J by 5 bases, with 13 bases left in between. The germline CDR1 and CDR2 sequences are MNHNY and SVGAGI (reference sequence). The CDR3 DNA follows: TGTGCCAGCAGTTACTCCCACGGGGGGAGTACTGAAGCTTTCTTT. It translates to CASSYSHGGSTEAFF.

The gene calls are TRBV9 and TRBJ1-2; no reliable D call. The CDR3 has 16 amino acids. Germline V CDR1 and CDR2: SGDLS, YYNGEE. Deletions cut 4 bases from V and 3 bases from J, with 19 bases between. The CDR3 spells CASSPDPTETYYGYTF. CDR3 DNA: TGTGCCAGCAGCCCTGATCCGACGGAGACTTACTATGGCTACACCTTC.

This rearrangement joins TRBV18 to TRBJ2-5, with TRBD1 matching 7 bases. V lost 3 bases, J lost 7 bases, and 14 bases stayed unmatched. The CDR3 is 16 residues long. The germline V gene encodes CDR1 KGHSH and CDR2 LQKENI. CDR3 residues: CASSPVVGTGAWTQYF. The CDR3 bases are TGTGCCAGCTCACCGGTCGTTGGAACAGGGGCGTGGACCCAGTACTTC.

The J gene is TRBJ1-1, the V gene TRBV2; D remains unclear. Germline V gene data show CDR1 as SNHLY and CDR2 as FYNNEI. With 6 bases removed from V and 3 bases from J, the gap between germline ends came to 17 bases. The CDR3 sequence is 15 residues long. The CDR3: CASSPTGGGYTEAFF. CDR3 DNA: TGTGCCAGCAGCCCGACGGGAGGTGGTTACACTGAAGCTTTCTTT.

V gene TRBV6-5 combines with J gene TRBJ1-2; D gene ambiguous. Germline V gene data show CDR1 as MNHEY and CDR2 as SVGAGI. The V and J ends lost 0 bases and 4 bases respectively, with 6 bases between them. The CDR3 loop spans 13 amino acids. CDR3 loop: CASSYSRSYGYTF. CDR3 nucleotides: TGTGCCAGCAGTTACTCGAGGTCCTATGGCTACACCTTC.

This clone has just a few counts. This chain uses TRBV7-3 with TRBJ2-1; D is ambiguous. Trimming removed 2 bases at V and 2 bases at J, with 10 bases between. The CDR3 consists of 15 residues. Germline lookup yields CDR1 SGHTA and CDR2 FQGTGA. In DNA, the CDR3 is TGTGCCAGCAGCTTAGACCCCTTTGCCTACAATGAGCAGTTCTTC. This gives the protein CASSLDPFAYNEQFF.

This sequence joins TRBV5-1 and TRBJ1-2; 10 positions match TRBD1. Trimming took 0 bases from V and 6 from J; bases not matched to a gene: 8. Germline assignment: CDR1 SGHRS and CDR2 YFSETQ. This CDR3 contains 16 residues. In nucleotides, the CDR3 is TGCGCCAGCAGCTTGGCGGGACAGGGGATCTCCGATGGCTACACCTTC. It encodes CASSLAGQGISDGYTF. The whole variable domain, remainder taken from reference TRBV5-1 and TRBJ1-2, is KAGVTQTPRYLIKTRGQQVTLSCSPISGHRSVSWYQQTPGQGLQFLFEYFSETQRNKGNFPGRFSGRQFSNSRSEMNVSTLELGDSALYLCASSLAGQGISDGYTFGSGTRLTVV.

This rearrangement joins TRBV11-1 to TRBJ2-1, with a possible D match to TRBD2 (6 bases). Trimming shortened V by 1 base and J by 3 bases, and 13 bases separated the two germline ends. This CDR3 has 16 amino acids. CDR1 is SGHAT and CDR2 is FQDESV in the germline V gene (reference sequence). The CDR3: CASSLGGRSYYNEQFF. CDR3 DNA sequence: TGTGCCAGCAGCTTAGGTGGGAGGAGCTACTACAATGAGCAGTTCTTC.

This chain links TRBV5-4 with TRBJ2-4, with D unclear. This CDR3 has 14 residues. V lost 2 bases and J lost 4, with 10 bases in between. Germline V lookup: CDR1 SGHNT, CDR2 YYREEE (reference sequence). The CDR3 coding sequence is TGTGCCAGCAGCTTTTTAGCAGAAAAAAACATTCAGTACTTC. Its translation is CASSFLAEKNIQYF.

This clone was recorded only once. This chain joins TRBV30 and TRBJ2-7; tentatively, D is TRBD1 (6 bases). V was trimmed by 0 bases and J by 6 bases, leaving 12 bases between them. CDR3 length: 13 residues. From germline, CDR1 is GTSNPN and CDR2 SVGIG (reference sequence). This CDR3 is CAWSVRQDSEQYF. The CDR3 DNA is TGTGCCTGGAGTGTACGACAGGACAGCGAGCAGTACTTC.

The chain joins TRBV7-9 to TRBJ1-1, with 8 positions matching TRBD1. Germline assignment: CDR1 SEHNR and CDR2 FQNEAQ (reference sequence). There are 13 residues in the CDR3. V lost 3 bases to trimming and J lost 5 bases; unmatched junction nucleotides: 2. CDR3 loop: CASSFDRGTEAFF. The CDR3 DNA reads TGTGCCAGCAGCTTCGACAGGGGTACTGAAGCTTTCTTT.

The J gene is TRBJ2-1, the V gene TRBV6-5; D is tentatively TRBD1 or TRBD2 (5 bases each). This CDR3 has 14 amino acids. CDR1 and CDR2 (germline): MNHEY, SVGAGI. V was clipped by 5 bases and J by 9 bases, with 17 bases between them. The CDR3 DNA is TGTGCCAGCAGTACCTCTTGGGGGAGCGGTGAGCAGTTCTTC. It codes for CASSTSWGSGEQFF.

The V gene is TRBV21-1, the J gene TRBJ1-4; the table names TRBD1, a call not compared with the DNA. TRBV21-1 is labeled a pseudogene. CDR3 length equals 16 residues. Written as DNA, the CDR3 is TGTGCCAGCAGCGCCCAACCCAGGGTATTTAATGAAAAACTGTTTTTT. This encodes CASSAQPRVFNEKLFF.

The DNA of the CDR3 is TGTGCCAGCAGCTTAGGGCCCGCCCCCCCGTTCTTC. Protein sequence: CASSLGPAPPFF. The chain joins TRBV7-9 to TRBJ2-1; no firm D call. Germline V gene sequence: CDR1 SEHNR, CDR2 FQNEAQ (reference sequence). The CDR3 has 12 amino acids. The V end lost 1 base, the J end lost 15 bases, and 13 bases lay between the germline ends.

J is TRBJ2-2 and V is TRBV11-3; D is perhaps TRBD2 (6 bases). The CDR3 covers 16 residues. Germline lookup yields CDR1 SGHNT and CDR2 YENEEA. Trimming cost V 1 base and J 4 bases, with 13 bases left between them. In DNA, the CDR3 is TGTGCCAGCAGCTTAGGCCGGGAGTTTGGCACCGGGGAGCTGTTTTTT. It is translated as CASSLGREFGTGELFF.

The chain uses TRBV28 and TRBJ2-1; weak D call: TRBD1 (5 bases). The V gene's germline CDR1 is MDHEN and CDR2 SYDVKM. Trimming pared 2 bases from V and 4 bases from J, leaving 9 bases between. The CDR3 covers 14 residues. CDR3 sequence: CASSLAGLYNEQFF. The CDR3 DNA follows: TGTGCCAGCAGTTTAGCAGGGCTGTACAATGAGCAGTTCTTC.

V usage is TRBV12-5 and J usage is TRBJ2-1; 8 bases line up with TRBD2. The CDR3 sequence is 18 residues long. Germline CDR1 is LGHNT and CDR2 is FRNRAP. V lost 3 bases to trimming and J lost 4 bases; unmatched junction nucleotides: 14. The CDR3 sequence is CASGFPTKREPFYNEQFF. For the CDR3, the DNA is TGTGCTAGTGGTTTCCCAACCAAGCGGGAGCCTTTTTACAATGAGCAGTTCTTC.

This chain connects TRBV20-1 to TRBJ1-2; no definite D call. Trimming took 3 bases from V and 5 from J, leaving 13 bases between them. The CDR3 spans 13 residues. Germline CDR1 reads DFQATT; CDR2 reads SNEGSKA (reference sequence). The CDR3 DNA follows: TGCAGTGCTAGTCGAGGGTGGGGATATGGCTACACCTTC. Translation: CSASRGWGYGYTF.